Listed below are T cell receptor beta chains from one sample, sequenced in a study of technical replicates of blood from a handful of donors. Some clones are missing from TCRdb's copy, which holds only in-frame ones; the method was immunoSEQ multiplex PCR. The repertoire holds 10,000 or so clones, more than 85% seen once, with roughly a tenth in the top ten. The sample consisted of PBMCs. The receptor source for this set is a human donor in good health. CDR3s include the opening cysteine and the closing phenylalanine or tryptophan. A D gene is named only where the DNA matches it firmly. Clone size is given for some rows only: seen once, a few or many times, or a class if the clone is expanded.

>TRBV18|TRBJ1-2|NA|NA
TGTGCCAGCTCACCACCGAGTAACTATGGCTACACCTTC
CASSPPSNYGYTF
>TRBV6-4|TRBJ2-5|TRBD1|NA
TGTGCCAGCAGTCCTGGACAGGGAAACCAAGAGACCCAGTACTTC
CASSPGQGNQETQYF
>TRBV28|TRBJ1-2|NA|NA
TGTGCCAGCAGGTCGGGGGGGGCCTTCGACTACACCTTC
CASRSGGAFDYTF
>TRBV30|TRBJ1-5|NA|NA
TGTGCCTGGAGTGCCGCTGACATGAACAATCAGCCCCAGCATTTT
CAWSAADMNNQPQHF
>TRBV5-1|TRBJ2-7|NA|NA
TGCGCCAGCAGCGGGGACAACTCCTACGAGCAGTACTTC
CASSGDNSYEQYF
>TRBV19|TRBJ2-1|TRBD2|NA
TGTGCCAGTAGTATAGATCTAGCGGGAACCTACAATGAGCAGTTCTTC
CASSIDLAGTYNEQFF
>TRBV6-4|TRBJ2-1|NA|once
TGTGCCAGCAGTGATAGGGGTCTTCCCTACAATGAGCAGTTCTTC
CASSDRGLPYNEQFF
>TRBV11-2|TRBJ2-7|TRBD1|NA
TGTGCCAGCAGCCGTGGGGAGGGGACAGGGTCCTACGAGCAGTACTTC
CASSRGEGTGSYEQYF
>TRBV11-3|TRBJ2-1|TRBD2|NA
TGTGCCAGCAGCTCGGGACTAGCGGGAGGGTCGCCTTTGTTCTTC
CASSSGLAGGSPLFF
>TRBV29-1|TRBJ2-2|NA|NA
TGCAGCGTTGGAGGACTCCACACCGGGGAGCTGTTTTTT
CSVGGLHTGELFF
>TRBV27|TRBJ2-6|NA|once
TGTGCCAGCACCCGAGTCTCTGGGGCCAACGTCCTGACTTTC
CASTRVSGANVLTF
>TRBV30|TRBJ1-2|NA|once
TGTGCCTGGAACAGTTACGGTCCTGGCGGCTACACCTTC
CAWNSYGPGGYTF
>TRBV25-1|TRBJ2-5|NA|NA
TGTGCCAGCAGAGACACCGTCTACCAAGAGACCCAGTACTTC
CASRDTVYQETQYF
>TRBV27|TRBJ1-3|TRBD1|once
TGTGCCAGCAGCCCACAGGGGGCCCTCCACTCTGGAAACACCATATATTTT
CASSPQGALHSGNTIYF
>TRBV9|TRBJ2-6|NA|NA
TGTGCCAGCAGTCACCCTCCCGGGGTGCTGGGGGCCAACGTCCTGACTTTC
CASSHPPGVLGANVLTF
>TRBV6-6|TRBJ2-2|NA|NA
TGTGCCAGCAGCCGCGCCGGGGAGCTGTTTTTT
CASSRAGELFF